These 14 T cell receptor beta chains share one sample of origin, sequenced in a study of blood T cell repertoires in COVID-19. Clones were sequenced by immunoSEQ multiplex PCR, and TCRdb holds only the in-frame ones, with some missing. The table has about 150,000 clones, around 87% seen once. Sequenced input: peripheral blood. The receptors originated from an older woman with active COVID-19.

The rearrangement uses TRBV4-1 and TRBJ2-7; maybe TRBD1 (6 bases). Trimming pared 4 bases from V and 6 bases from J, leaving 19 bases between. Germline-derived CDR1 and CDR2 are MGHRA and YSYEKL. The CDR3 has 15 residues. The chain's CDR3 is CASSPDLLRQAEQYF. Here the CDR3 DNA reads TGCGCCAGCAGCCCCGACCTCCTACGACAGGCCGAGCAGTACTTC.

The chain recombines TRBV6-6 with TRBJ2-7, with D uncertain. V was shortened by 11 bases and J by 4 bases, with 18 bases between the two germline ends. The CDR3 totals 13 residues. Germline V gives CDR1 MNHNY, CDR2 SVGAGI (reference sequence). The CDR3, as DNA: TGTGCCTGCGTGTCGCCCCCCAATTACGAGCAGTACTTC. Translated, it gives CACVSPPNYEQYF.

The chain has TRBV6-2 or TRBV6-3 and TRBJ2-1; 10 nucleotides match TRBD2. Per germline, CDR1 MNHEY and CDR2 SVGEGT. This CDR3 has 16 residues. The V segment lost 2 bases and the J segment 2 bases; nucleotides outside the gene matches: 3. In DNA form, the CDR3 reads TGTGCCAGCAGTTACGAACTAGCGGGGACCTACAATGAGCAGTTCTTC. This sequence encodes CASSYELAGTYNEQFF.

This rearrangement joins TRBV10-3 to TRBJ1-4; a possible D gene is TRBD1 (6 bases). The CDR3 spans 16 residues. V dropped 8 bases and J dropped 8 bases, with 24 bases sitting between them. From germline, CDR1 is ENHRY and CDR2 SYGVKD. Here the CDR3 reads CAIPQPLGGAGEKLFF. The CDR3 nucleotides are TGTGCCATCCCACAACCGTTGGGGGGGGCGGGGGAAAAACTGTTTTTT.

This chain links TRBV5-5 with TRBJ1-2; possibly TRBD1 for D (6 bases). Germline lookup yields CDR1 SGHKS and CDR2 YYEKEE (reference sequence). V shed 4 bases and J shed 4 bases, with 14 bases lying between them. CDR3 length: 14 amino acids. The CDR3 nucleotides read TGTGCCAGCAGCCTGGAACAGGGTAGCTATGGCTACACCTTC. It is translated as CASSLEQGSYGYTF.

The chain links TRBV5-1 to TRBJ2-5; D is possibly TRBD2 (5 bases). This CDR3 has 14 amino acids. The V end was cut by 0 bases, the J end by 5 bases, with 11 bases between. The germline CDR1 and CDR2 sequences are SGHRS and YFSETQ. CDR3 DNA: TGCGCCAGCAGCTTGGGTGAGGGAGTGGAGACCCAGTACTTC. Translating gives CASSLGEGVETQYF. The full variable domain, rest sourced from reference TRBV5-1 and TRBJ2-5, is KAGVTQTPRYLIKTRGQQVTLSCSPISGHRSVSWYQQTPGQGLQFLFEYFSETQRNKGNFPGRFSGRQFSNSRSEMNVSTLELGDSALYLCASSLGEGVETQYFGPGTRLLVL.

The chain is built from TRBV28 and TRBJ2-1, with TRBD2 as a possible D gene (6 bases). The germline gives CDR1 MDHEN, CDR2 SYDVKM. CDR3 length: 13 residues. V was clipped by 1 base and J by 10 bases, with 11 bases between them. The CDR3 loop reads CASSLSVRGEQFF. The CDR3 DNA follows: TGTGCCAGCAGTTTATCCGTTCGGGGGGAGCAGTTCTTC.

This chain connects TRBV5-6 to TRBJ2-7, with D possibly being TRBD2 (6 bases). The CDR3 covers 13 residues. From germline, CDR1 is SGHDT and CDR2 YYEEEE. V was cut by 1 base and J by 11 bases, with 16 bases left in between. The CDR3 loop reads CASSLPGRRAEYF. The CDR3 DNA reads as TGTGCCAGCAGCTTGCCGGGCAGGAGGGCCGAGTACTTC.

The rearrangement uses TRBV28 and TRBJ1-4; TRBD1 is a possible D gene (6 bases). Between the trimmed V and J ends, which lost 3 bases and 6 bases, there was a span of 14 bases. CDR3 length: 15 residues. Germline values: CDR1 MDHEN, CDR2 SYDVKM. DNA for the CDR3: TGTGCCAGCAGTTTTGGGGGCGGGGGATATGAAAAACTGTTTTTT. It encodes CASSFGGGGYEKLFF.

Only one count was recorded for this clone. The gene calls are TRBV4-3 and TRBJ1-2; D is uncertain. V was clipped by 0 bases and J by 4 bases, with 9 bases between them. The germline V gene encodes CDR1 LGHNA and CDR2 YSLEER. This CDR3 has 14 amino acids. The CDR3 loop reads CASSQDRAAYGYTF. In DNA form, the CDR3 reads TGCGCCAGCAGCCAAGATCGCGCTGCCTATGGCTACACCTTC.

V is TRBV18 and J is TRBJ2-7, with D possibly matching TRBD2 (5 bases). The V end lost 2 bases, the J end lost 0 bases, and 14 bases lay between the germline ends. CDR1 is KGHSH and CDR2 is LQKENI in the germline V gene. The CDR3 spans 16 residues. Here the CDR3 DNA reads TGTGCCAGCTCACCAACCCGGGGATCTTACTCCTACGAGCAGTACTTC. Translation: CASSPTRGSYSYEQYF.

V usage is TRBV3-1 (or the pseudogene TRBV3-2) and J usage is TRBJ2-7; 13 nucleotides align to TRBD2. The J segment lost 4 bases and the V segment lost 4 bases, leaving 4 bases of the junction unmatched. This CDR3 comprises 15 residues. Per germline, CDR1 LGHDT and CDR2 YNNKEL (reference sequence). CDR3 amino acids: CASSRGLAGVYEQYF. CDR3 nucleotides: TGTGCCAGCAGCCGAGGACTAGCGGGAGTGTACGAGCAGTACTTC.

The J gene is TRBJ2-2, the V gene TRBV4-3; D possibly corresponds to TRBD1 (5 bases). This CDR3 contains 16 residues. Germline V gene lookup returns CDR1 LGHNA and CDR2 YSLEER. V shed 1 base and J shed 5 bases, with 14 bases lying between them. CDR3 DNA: TGCGCCAGCAGCCAAGCCCGAACAGGATATACCGGGGAGCTGTTTTTT. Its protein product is CASSQARTGYTGELFF.

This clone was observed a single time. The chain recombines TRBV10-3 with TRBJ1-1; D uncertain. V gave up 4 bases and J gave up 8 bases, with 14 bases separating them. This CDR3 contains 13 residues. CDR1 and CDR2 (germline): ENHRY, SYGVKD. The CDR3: CAISVNAKSEAFF. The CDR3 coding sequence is TGTGCCATCAGTGTTAATGCTAAATCAGAAGCTTTCTTT.